The 29 T cell receptor beta chains listed next were all sequenced from one sample in a study of early T cells in non-severe SARS-CoV-2 infection. TCRdb ran MiXCR on the 5' RACE reads and lists one entry per CDR3 protein. The data contain 60,000 to 65,000 distinct CDR3 sequences, roughly an eighth of them seen just once; the ten biggest clones take up roughly 4.6%. The material sequenced was whole blood. All receptors derive from an adult who was a healthcare worker with PCR-confirmed SARS-CoV-2 infection or an uninfected control (not recorded which).

This clonotype has just a few counts. The chain employs TRBV12-3 or TRBV12-4 and TRBJ1-4; D not resolved. This CDR3 region has 14 residues. V lost 1 base and J lost 8, with 11 bases in between. CDR3 DNA sequence: TGTGCCAGCAGTTTAGTCATAGAGGGAGAAAAACTGTTTTTT. Translation: CASSLVIEGEKLFF.

The V call is TRBV15, the J call TRBJ2-7; D is unclear. CDR1 LNHNV and CDR2 YYDKDF come from the germline V gene (reference sequence). The CDR3 sequence is 11 residues long. Trimming took 6 bases from V and 5 from J, leaving 8 bases between them. The CDR3 here is CATRGFDEQYF. As DNA, the CDR3 is TGTGCCACCAGGGGGTTCGACGAGCAGTACTTC.

The table lists this clonotype with many counts. V gene TRBV10-3 combines with J gene TRBJ1-1; D might be TRBD1 (5 bases). The V gene's germline CDR1 is ENHRY and CDR2 SYGVKD. This CDR3 contains 13 residues. V dropped 1 base and J dropped 5 bases, with 8 bases sitting between them. The CDR3 coding sequence is TGTGCCATCAGTGAGTTGACAGAGACTGAAGCTTTCTTT. Residues: CAISELTETEAFF.

This clonotype was found many times. V gene TRBV29-1 combines with J gene TRBJ2-1, with D uncertain. V gave up 7 bases and J gave up 8 bases, with 21 bases separating them. Per germline, CDR1 SQVTM and CDR2 ANQGSEA. The CDR3 has 14 amino acids. CDR3 in amino acids: CSAGRGEVSDEQFF. The CDR3 nucleotides are TGCAGCGCCGGCCGTGGCGAGGTCTCAGATGAGCAGTTCTTC.

CDR3 in DNA: TGTGCCAGCACCCGGACAGGGAGAATGAGCTACACCTTC. This translates into CASTRTGRMSYTF. The chain employs TRBV6-1 and TRBJ1-2, with 8 positions matching TRBD1. Germline values: CDR1 MNHNS, CDR2 SASEGT. The junction had 10 bases not matched to a gene; V was cut back by 7 bases and J by 9 bases. The CDR3 is 13 residues long.

The chain combines TRBV6-4 with TRBJ2-1; 10 bases agree with TRBD2. The length of the CDR3 is 15 residues. Germline assignment: CDR1 MRHNA and CDR2 SNTAGT. V dropped 1 base and J dropped 5; count of bases not matched to a gene: 2. The CDR3 nucleotides read TGTGCCAGCAGTGACTTCAGCGGGGGGGACAATGAGCAGTTCTTC. It codes for CASSDFSGGDNEQFF.

This clonotype has just a few counts. The J gene is TRBJ2-5, the V gene TRBV29-1; D possibly matches TRBD1 or TRBD2 (6 bases each). This CDR3 comprises 13 residues. Germline values: CDR1 SQVTM, CDR2 ANQGSEA. The V gene lost 4 bases and the J gene lost 5 bases, with 14 bases spanning the gap. The CDR3, as DNA: TGCAGCGTTGGACGGGGGCAACATGAGACCCAGTACTTC. Amino acid sequence: CSVGRGQHETQYF.

CDR3 sequence: CASSSLAPPVETGGGNTIYF. The DNA of the CDR3 is TGTGCCAGCAGCTCCTTAGCCCCCCCCGTGGAGACAGGAGGAGGAAACACCATATATTTT. This sequence joins TRBV7-6 and TRBJ1-3; weak D call: TRBD1 (6 bases). The ends were cut back, 4 bases at V and 4 bases at J, with 29 bases in the middle. CDR3 length: 20 residues. The germline gives CDR1 SGHVS, CDR2 FNYEAQ.

This clonotype has only a few counts. V is TRBV20-1 and J is TRBJ2-7; D perhaps matches TRBD1 (5 bases). Germline values: CDR1 DFQATT, CDR2 SNEGSKA (reference sequence). The CDR3 is 12 residues long. Trimming cost V 2 bases and J 2 bases, with 7 bases left between them. DNA for the CDR3: TGCAGTGCTAGACAGGGTCCCTACGAGCAGTACTTC. It translates to CSARQGPYEQYF.

The rearrangement joins TRBV20-1 to TRBJ2-1, with D possibly called TRBD1 or TRBD2 (5 bases each). The V end lost 1 base, the J end lost 9 bases, and 16 bases lay between the germline ends. CDR1 DFQATT and CDR2 SNEGSKA come from the germline V gene (reference sequence). This CDR3 has 14 residues. This CDR3 reads CSARVGTVLGEQFF. The CDR3, as DNA: TGCAGTGCTAGAGTCGGGACCGTACTTGGTGAGCAGTTCTTC.

The sample holds many counts of this clonotype. V is TRBV11-2 and J is TRBJ1-1; tentative D call: TRBD1 (5 bases). With 7 bases removed from V and 2 bases from J, the gap between germline ends came to 17 bases. Germline-derived CDR1 and CDR2 are SGHAT and FQNNGV. The CDR3 extends over 15 amino acids. CDR3 sequence: CASIKAGDYNTEAFF. CDR3 nucleotide sequence: TGTGCCAGCATCAAGGCGGGGGATTACAACACTGAAGCTTTCTTT.

The rearrangement joins TRBV7-2 to TRBJ1-1; D call uncertain. The CDR3 sequence is 11 residues long. Germline V gene sequence: CDR1 SGHTA, CDR2 FQGNSA. With 3 bases removed from V and 8 bases from J, the gap between germline ends came to 7 bases. Written as DNA, the CDR3 is TGTGCCAGCAGCTTCTTTAGGGAAGCTTTCTTT. Its protein product is CASSFFREAFF.

At least ten counts were recorded for this clonotype. The chain combines TRBV28 with TRBJ2-5, with 7 bases fitting TRBD1. Per the germline V gene, CDR1 is MDHEN and CDR2 is SYDVKM. Trimming cost V 10 bases and J 4 bases; bases outside gene matches: 9. This CDR3 is 13 amino acids long. This chain's CDR3 is CATWRGGRETQYF. Here the CDR3 DNA reads TGTGCCACCTGGAGAGGGGGCCGAGAGACCCAGTACTTC.

At least ten counts were recorded for this clonotype. The V gene is TRBV29-1, the J gene TRBJ2-1, with 8 bases identical to TRBD2. The CDR3 has 12 amino acids. With 6 bases clipped from V and 3 bases from J, the junction kept 1 base outside the gene matches. CDR1 and CDR2 (germline): SQVTM, ANQGSEA. CDR3 loop: CSVGTSYNEQFF. For the CDR3, the DNA is TGCAGCGTAGGGACTAGCTACAATGAGCAGTTCTTC.

This clonotype was observed many times. J is TRBJ1-5 and V is TRBV12-3 or TRBV12-4, with D possibly matching TRBD1 (6 bases). The CDR3 is 14 amino acids. V lost 4 bases, J lost 2 bases, and 9 bases lay in between. The CDR3 DNA is TGTGCCAGCAGTTACCCAGGGGGCAATCAGCCCCAGCATTTT. Translated, it gives CASSYPGGNQPQHF.

This clonotype was counted ten times or more. The chain has TRBV12-3 or TRBV12-4 and TRBJ2-7, with no clear D. The CDR3 covers 16 residues. With 6 bases removed from V and 2 bases from J, the gap between germline ends came to 20 bases. The CDR3 loop is CASSRGPSPSPYEQYF. In DNA form, the CDR3 reads TGTGCCAGCAGCCGTGGGCCCTCACCATCGCCCTACGAGCAGTACTTC.

This clonotype has more than one count but fewer than ten. The chain couples TRBV29-1 to TRBJ1-2; TRBD1 aligns across 9 bases. This CDR3 has 14 amino acids. The V and J ends lost 5 bases and 2 bases, in that order; junction bases with no gene match: 6. The V gene's germline CDR1 is SQVTM and CDR2 ANQGSEA. This chain's CDR3 is CSVTGQGGNYGYTF. The CDR3 region has the DNA TGCAGCGTTACGGGACAGGGTGGGAACTATGGCTACACCTTC. The variable domain in full, with the rest retrieved from reference TRBV29-1 and TRBJ1-2, is SAVISQKPSRDICQRGTSLTIQCQVDSQVTMMFWYRQQPGQSLTLIATANQGSEATYESGFVIDKFPISRPNLTFSTLTVSNMSPEDSSIYLCSVTGQGGNYGYTFGSGTRLTVV.

This clonotype was seen repeatedly, ten times or more. The chain combines TRBV6-5 with TRBJ2-3, with TRBD2 as a possible D gene (5 bases). This CDR3 region has 12 residues. Deletions cut 5 bases from V and 8 bases from J, with 11 bases between. Germline CDR1 and CDR2: MNHEY and SVGAGI. DNA for the CDR3: TGTGCCAGCAGTACTATCGCGGGTACGCAGTATTTT. Translated: CASSTIAGTQYF.

The chain combines TRBV2 with TRBJ1-5, with TRBD1 matching over 8 bases. Germline values: CDR1 SNHLY, CDR2 FYNNEI. The CDR3 is 13 amino acids. Unmatched junction bases numbered 4, after V lost 7 bases and J lost 5 bases. The CDR3 sequence is CASISDRDQPQHF. Here the CDR3 DNA reads TGTGCCAGCATTTCGGACAGGGATCAGCCCCAGCATTTT.

This clonotype has only a few counts. This chain uses TRBV9 with TRBJ2-2; D gene unclear. CDR3 length equals 13 residues. Germline values: CDR1 SGDLS, CDR2 YYNGEE. Trimming took off 3 bases at V and 6 bases at J, with 9 bases between the two ends. CDR3 residues: CASSEEGPGELFF. The CDR3 DNA follows: TGTGCCAGCAGCGAGGAAGGCCCCGGGGAGCTGTTTTTT.

This clonotype has at least ten counts. The V and J genes are TRBV4-1 and TRBJ2-1; 7 positions agree with TRBD2. The trim removed 0 bases at V and 3 bases at J, leaving 2 bases unmatched. The CDR3 is 15 amino acids. Germline CDR1 and CDR2: MGHRA and YSYEKL. The CDR3 protein is CASSQDRGVYNEQFF. CDR3 nucleotide sequence: TGCGCCAGCAGCCAAGATCGGGGGGTCTACAATGAGCAGTTCTTC.

The V gene is TRBV12-3 or TRBV12-4, the J gene TRBJ2-1, with D uncertain. The CDR3 loop spans 12 amino acids. With 7 bases removed from V and 0 bases from J, the gap between germline ends came to 4 bases. The CDR3 region has the DNA TGTGCCAGCATGAACTCCTACAATGAGCAGTTCTTC. Its protein product is CASMNSYNEQFF.

A note on this clonotype: Given a much more abundant clone one base away, this may be a read error. The genes are TRBV6-4 and TRBJ2-3; TRBD2 aligns across 9 bases. Germline V gene lookup returns CDR1 MRHNA and CDR2 SNTAGT. This CDR3 region has 17 residues. The CDR3 spells CVSSDSAGGDGADTQYF. The CDR3 nucleotides read TGTGTCAGCAGTGACAGCGCGGGAGGGGACGGGGCAGATACGCAGTATTTT.

This clonotype was found a few times. This chain uses TRBV7-6 with TRBJ1-3; maybe TRBD1 (5 bases). Trimming stripped 4 bases from V and 8 bases from J, with 12 bases between. Germline V gene lookup returns CDR1 SGHVS and CDR2 FNYEAQ. This CDR3 spans 13 amino acids. DNA for the CDR3: TGTGCCAGCAGCTCACCAGGGAGAGACACCATATATTTT. Residues: CASSSPGRDTIYF.

This clonotype came up many times. The chain is built from TRBV19 and TRBJ2-2; no reliable D call. Trimming shortened V by 2 bases and J by 1 base, and 5 bases separated the two germline ends. Germline assignment: CDR1 LNHDA and CDR2 SQIVND (reference sequence). The CDR3 totals 14 residues. This CDR3 is CASSISGNTGELFF. The CDR3 nucleotides are TGTGCCAGTAGTATATCAGGGAACACCGGGGAGCTGTTTTTT. Based on the CDR3 plus reference TRBV19 and TRBJ2-2, the full variable domain is DGGITQSPKYLFRKEGQNVTLSCEQNLNHDAMYWYRQDPGQGLRLIYYSQIVNDFQKGDIAEGYSVSREKKESFPLTVTSAQKNPTAFYLCASSISGNTGELFFGEGSRLTVL.

This clonotype came up a few times. The chain is built from TRBV18 and TRBJ2-1, with D tentatively TRBD2 (6 bases). The CDR3 loop spans 12 amino acids. Germline V lookup: CDR1 KGHSH, CDR2 LQKENI. V lost 3 bases and J 8 bases, leaving 8 bases between the germline ends. The CDR3 DNA reads TGTGCCAGCTCACCCGGAGGGGATGAGCAGTTCTTC. Protein product: CASSPGGDEQFF.

V gene TRBV4-1 combines with J gene TRBJ1-1, with D possibly being TRBD1 (6 bases). Looked up from germline, CDR1 is MGHRA and CDR2 is YSYEKL. V gave up 5 bases and J gave up 5 bases, with 9 bases separating them. The CDR3 consists of 12 residues. CDR3 nucleotide sequence: TGCGCCAGCAGCATGAGGGGGACTGAAGCTTTCTTT. It is translated as CASSMRGTEAFF.

At least ten counts were recorded for this clonotype. The chain combines TRBV7-2 with TRBJ2-7; D is ambiguous. This CDR3 contains 12 residues. The germline V gene has CDR1 SGHTA and CDR2 FQGNSA. V was cut by 4 bases and J by 0 bases, with 4 bases left in between. CDR3 in amino acids: CASSSSSYEQYF. CDR3 sequence (DNA): TGTGCCAGCAGCTCGAGCTCCTACGAGCAGTACTTC.

In this sample, this clonotype turned up a few times. The chain joins TRBV5-6 to TRBJ2-1, with 7 bases aligning to TRBD1. This CDR3 comprises 15 residues. Trimming cost V 4 bases and J 2 bases; bases outside gene matches: 6. Germline lookup yields CDR1 SGHDT and CDR2 YYEEEE. CDR3 sequence: CASSPSTGPYNEQFF. CDR3 nucleotides: TGTGCCAGCAGCCCTTCGACAGGGCCCTACAATGAGCAGTTCTTC.